This T cell receptor beta chain was identified in a study of post-analysis software for immune sequencing data. Study-level points and caveats: Five or six TRBV segments appeared more often in patients than in controls, and TRBV5-6, TRBV5-1 and TRBV20-1 were among these.

In its sample, this clonotype was seen a few times. No antigen is known for it. V trimming: 4 bases; J trimming: 4 bases; junction bases outside the gene matches: 9. Per germline, CDR1 SGHRS and CDR2 YFSETQ. The CDR3 spans 15 residues. cDNA libraries of TCR beta carried unique molecular identifiers. TCRdb re-called the PCR reads through MiXCR, storing one row per CDR3 protein. The sample lists about 540,000 distinct CDR3 sequences; around 36% were seen once. J is TRBJ1-1 and V is TRBV5-1; 8 nucleotides agree with TRBD1. Input material: blood. The receptor was derived from a girl aged 2 to 17 with multiple sclerosis. The CDR3 loop is CASSQRQGSGTEAFF. In DNA form, the CDR3 reads TGCGCCAGCAGCCAACGACAGGGGTCGGGCACTGAAGCTTTCTTT. The whole variable domain, filled in from reference TRBV5-1 and TRBJ1-1, reads KAGVTQTPRYLIKTRGQQVTLSCSPISGHRSVSWYQQTPGQGLQFLFEYFSETQRNKGNFPGRFSGRQFSNSRSEMNVSTLELGDSALYLCASSQRQGSGTEAFFGQGTRLTVV.